The 9 T cell receptor beta chains below come from one sample, sequenced in a study of blood T cell repertoires in COVID-19. Produced via immunoSEQ multiplex PCR; TCRdb's table is partial and in-frame only. The table records under 300,000 clones, roughly 83% of them present only once. The specimen was peripheral blood. These receptors originate from a human donor with COVID-19, enrolled during active disease. The donor label of this sample is uncertain.

The chain employs TRBV6-1 and TRBJ1-2; a weak D match, TRBD1 (6 bases). Germline V gives CDR1 MNHNS, CDR2 SASEGT. The CDR3 is 14 residues long. The germline V and J ends were trimmed by 2 bases and 0 bases, with 7 bases remaining between them. CDR3 in DNA: TGTGCCAGCAGTGAATGGACAGCTAACTATGGCTACACCTTC. This codes for CASSEWTANYGYTF.

CDR3 loop: CASSLRPVADTQYF. The CDR3 DNA reads TGTGCCAGCAGCTTACGCCCGGTGGCAGATACGCAGTATTTT. This chain joins TRBV11-2 and TRBJ2-3; D gene ambiguous. Trimming left V 2 bases short and J 4 bases short, with 10 bases between. The CDR3 covers 14 residues. Germline CDR1 reads SGHAT; CDR2 reads FQNNGV.

The gene calls are TRBV7-2 and TRBJ2-1, with TRBD1 matching 9 bases. This CDR3 contains 15 residues. From germline, CDR1 is SGHTA and CDR2 FQGNSA. Trimming at V came to 6 bases and at J to 6 bases, leaving 9 bases not matched to a gene. As DNA, the CDR3 is TGTGCCAGCAGGCGACCTCGGACAGGGGTCAATGAGCAGTTCTTC. It is translated as CASRRPRTGVNEQFF.

This chain links TRBV5-4 with TRBJ2-4, with 10 bases that match TRBD2. Germline-derived CDR1 and CDR2 are SGHNT and YYREEE (reference sequence). Trimming took 0 bases from V and 2 from J; bases not matched to a gene: 5. The CDR3 runs to 17 residues. Here the CDR3 DNA reads TGTGCCAGCAGCTTGGGGGGACTAGCGACGACCAAAAACATTCAGTACTTC. Amino acids: CASSLGGLATTKNIQYF.

J is TRBJ1-2 and V is TRBV2; 11 bases are a match to TRBD1. V dropped 2 bases and J dropped 5; count of bases not matched to a gene: 4. The CDR3 is 15 residues long. Germline CDR1 is SNHLY and CDR2 is FYNNEI. The CDR3, as DNA: TGTGCCAGCAGTGAACGGACAGGGGGCAATTATGGCTACACCTTC. Amino acid sequence: CASSERTGGNYGYTF.

The genes are TRBV28 and TRBJ1-5; TRBD1 is a possible D gene (6 bases). Germline values: CDR1 MDHEN, CDR2 SYDVKM. The CDR3 spans 16 residues. Trimming took 2 bases from V and 1 from J, leaving 12 bases between them. DNA for the CDR3: TGTGCCAGCAGTTTACCCACAGGGAGAAGCAATCAGCCCCAGCATTTT. Translating it yields CASSLPTGRSNQPQHF.

This clone was seen only once. The CDR3 bases are TGTGCCAGCAGCGTAGGGGGGCTAATGGGCGCCAACTATGGCTACACCTTC. It is translated as CASSVGGLMGANYGYTF. This chain joins TRBV9 and TRBJ1-2, with D perhaps TRBD1 (6 bases). CDR1 and CDR2 (germline): SGDLS, YYNGEE. The germline V and J ends were trimmed by 0 bases and 2 bases, with 17 bases remaining between them. This CDR3 comprises 17 residues.

This sequence joins TRBV6-5 and TRBJ2-2, with D hard to call. Germline V gene sequence: CDR1 MNHEY, CDR2 SVGAGI. This CDR3 is 14 amino acids long. Trimming took off 6 bases at V and 5 bases at J, with 13 bases between the two ends. In DNA, the CDR3 is TGTGCCAGCAGCCAAACTCCCAGGACCGGGGAGCTGTTTTTT. Its protein is CASSQTPRTGELFF.

V gene TRBV6-4 combines with J gene TRBJ2-3; D is perhaps TRBD2 (6 bases). V lost 8 bases, J lost 0 bases, and 15 bases lay in between. CDR1 and CDR2 (germline): MRHNA, SNTAGT. The CDR3 length is 15 residues. The CDR3 spells CASSSGGTSTDTQYF. In DNA form, the CDR3 reads TGTGCCAGCTCGTCTGGCGGGACTAGCACAGATACGCAGTATTTT.